This TCR beta chain was documented in a study of CD8 T cells in ankylosing spondylitis. Notes on this clonotype: Its antigen is unidentified. Germline and junction disagree at one end, which may indicate a read error.

This CDR3 is 13 amino acids long. Germline V lookup: CDR1 SSHAT, CDR2 FNYEAQ (reference sequence). Study outcomes and limitations: One TCR beta motif, made up of eight or nine highly homologous variants, appeared characteristic of ankylosing spondylitis blood.

Libraries for TCR beta were made by quantitative 5'-RACE with molecular barcodes. TCRdb processed the 5' RACE reads anew with MiXCR; each CDR3 protein has one entry. In the table there are some 270,000 distinct CDR3 sequences, under 35% of which are singletons. This sequence originates from a male donor with ankylosing spondylitis or in good health (not recorded which). The rearrangement uses TRBV7-7 and TRBJ2-5, with D unclear. What was sequenced was blood, either unsorted or a sorted T cell fraction (not recorded which). The CDR3 region has the DNA TGTGCTAGCAGCTCCGGCAGCAAAGAGACCCAGTACTTC. Its translation: CASSSGSKETQYF.